The 14 T cell receptor beta chains presented below share a single source sample, sequenced in a study of low-dose radiotherapy and immunotherapy resistance in tumors. Time point defined: before trial treatment. First-strand cDNA used TRAV- and TRBV-specific primers, covering alpha and beta chains. TCRs were put through approximately 20 PCR cycles of amplification with Phusion. A constant-region primer and the V-primer adapter served as the primer pair. TCRdb recomputed calls from the reads with MiXCR, one row per CDR3 protein. The sample lists 30,000 to 50,000 distinct CDR3 sequences, roughly 31% occurring once. The source material was PBMCs, sampled before treatment. The source of these receptors is a male donor with gallbladder cancer.

This clonotype was picked up a small number of times. V is TRBV27 and J is TRBJ2-7, with 7 bases fitting TRBD2. V shed 5 bases, J shed 4 bases, and the junction held 8 bases outside the gene matches. Germline CDR1 reads MNHEY; CDR2 reads SMNVEV (reference sequence). CDR3 length: 14 amino acids. The CDR3 protein is CASSQRDYSYEQYF. DNA for the CDR3: TGTGCCAGCAGTCAACGGGACTACTCGTACGAGCAGTACTTC.

J is TRBJ2-7 and V is TRBV20-1; the D is unclear. V lost 5 bases and J 1 base, leaving 15 bases between the germline ends. The CDR3 has 14 amino acids. From germline, CDR1 is DFQATT and CDR2 SNEGSKA (reference sequence). CDR3 sequence (DNA): TGCAGTGCTTCCGCCCCCGGTAGGTCCTACGAGCAGTACTTC. It translates to CSASAPGRSYEQYF.

This clonotype was counted ten times or more. The chain combines TRBV6-6 with TRBJ2-1; D gene ambiguous. V lost 5 bases to trimming and J lost 5 bases, with 10 bases between them. CDR1 is MNHNY and CDR2 is SVGAGI in the germline V gene (reference sequence). This CDR3 spans 13 amino acids. For the CDR3, the DNA is TGTGCCAGCAGTCTCGCAGGAAACAATGAGCAGTTCTTC. This translates into CASSLAGNNEQFF.

This clonotype has ten or more counts. The chain links TRBV5-4 to TRBJ2-1, with 8 bases matching TRBD2. The CDR3 has 15 residues. The V gene end was trimmed by 5 bases and the J gene end by 5 bases; junction bases not matched to a gene: 9. Germline values: CDR1 SGHNT, CDR2 YYREEE (reference sequence). The CDR3: CASRPPGTRNNEQFF. In DNA, the CDR3 is TGTGCCAGCAGACCCCCCGGGACTAGAAACAATGAGCAGTTCTTC. Together with reference TRBV5-4 and TRBJ2-1, the CDR3 gives the full variable domain: ETGVTQSPTHLIKTRGQQVTLRCSSQSGHNTVSWYQQALGQGPQFIFQYYREEENGRGNFPPRFSGLQFPNYSSELNVNALELDDSALYLCASRPPGTRNNEQFFGPGTRLTVL.

This clonotype occurred a few times. The chain has TRBV27 and TRBJ1-3; a weak D match, TRBD1 (6 bases). V was cut by 3 bases and J by 0 bases, with 12 bases left in between. The CDR3 has 16 residues. Germline V CDR1 and CDR2: MNHEY, SMNVEV (reference sequence). This chain's CDR3 is CASSFPGQSSGNTIYF. DNA for the CDR3: TGTGCCAGCAGTTTCCCCGGACAGAGCTCTGGAAACACCATATATTTT.

This clonotype was observed many times. This chain joins TRBV15 and TRBJ2-2, with TRBD2 as a possible D gene (6 bases). V gave up 6 bases and J gave up 1 base, with 12 bases separating them. Germline V lookup: CDR1 LNHNV, CDR2 YYDKDF (reference sequence). This CDR3 contains 15 residues. The CDR3 sequence: CATRGRGMNTGELFF. In DNA form, the CDR3 reads TGTGCCACCAGGGGCCGGGGGATGAACACCGGGGAGCTGTTTTTT.

The chain combines TRBV15 with TRBJ2-5; no reliable D call. Trimming removed 4 bases at V and 2 bases at J, with 11 bases between. Germline CDR1 LNHNV, CDR2 YYDKDF (reference sequence). This CDR3 spans 14 amino acids. This CDR3 is CATSKAPRQETQYF. The CDR3 DNA follows: TGTGCCACCAGCAAGGCTCCTCGGCAAGAGACCCAGTACTTC.

The chain recombines TRBV28 with TRBJ2-1; TRBD2 aligns across 10 bases. There are 18 residues in the CDR3. V lost 4 bases, J lost 3 bases, and 12 bases stayed unmatched. The germline V gene has CDR1 MDHEN and CDR2 SYDVKM. The CDR3 DNA is TGTGCCAGCAGTTCAGGACTAGCGGAAGACGAGAGCTACAATGAGCAGTTCTTC. Amino acid sequence: CASSSGLAEDESYNEQFF.

The chain uses TRBV5-1 and TRBJ2-7; D is possibly TRBD1 or TRBD2 (5 bases each). Trimming left V 4 bases short and J 0 bases short, with 11 bases between. This CDR3 has 14 residues. Germline V gene data show CDR1 as SGHRS and CDR2 as YFSETQ. The CDR3 is CASSIDGTSYEQYF. Written as DNA, the CDR3 is TGCGCCAGCAGCATTGACGGGACCTCCTACGAGCAGTACTTC.

This clonotype has a count of ten or more. The chain employs TRBV13 and TRBJ2-7, with 9 positions matching TRBD1. The CDR3 spans 14 residues. Germline CDR1 PRHDT, CDR2 FYEKMQ (reference sequence). V dropped 6 bases and J dropped 5; count of bases not matched to a gene: 8. This CDR3 reads CASRLTGGLDEQYF. CDR3 DNA: TGTGCCAGCAGGCTGACAGGGGGTCTGGACGAGCAGTACTTC.

The sample holds many counts of this clonotype. A junction boundary mismatches the germline segment, possibly from a read error. CDR3 sequence (DNA): TGTGCCAGCAGCGGGAATGATCAGTTCTTC. It is translated as CASSGNDQFF. This sequence joins TRBV16 and TRBJ2-1; unclear D gene. Per the germline V gene, CDR1 is KGHSY and CDR2 is FQNENV. This CDR3 region has 10 residues.

The chain has TRBV6-2 or TRBV6-3 and TRBJ2-1, with D possibly matching TRBD2 (6 bases). Germline CDR1 is MNHEY and CDR2 is SVGEGT. The CDR3 extends over 14 amino acids. The V end was cut by 6 bases, the J end by 6 bases, with 15 bases between. CDR3 DNA sequence: TGTGCCAGCAGGCCGGAGGGAGTTCCCAATGAGCAGTTCTTC. Translating it yields CASRPEGVPNEQFF.

The rearrangement links TRBV19 to TRBJ2-2; either TRBD1 or TRBD2 may supply D (5 bases each). V lost 10 bases to trimming and J lost 5 bases, with 17 bases between them. CDR1 is LNHDA and CDR2 is SQIVND in the germline V gene (reference sequence). The CDR3 sequence is 14 residues long. CDR3 sequence (DNA): TGTGCCACCTCCACAGGACTCCTAACCGGGGAGCTGTTTTTT. Its translation is CATSTGLLTGELFF.

This clonotype was seen more than once but under ten times. The J gene is TRBJ2-3, the V gene TRBV7-6; unclear D gene. The V and J ends lost 2 bases and 7 bases respectively, with 16 bases between them. The germline V gene has CDR1 SGHVS and CDR2 FNYEAQ. The CDR3 runs to 15 residues. The CDR3 here is CASSLISQDPYTQYF. The CDR3 nucleotides read TGTGCCAGCAGCTTAATATCGCAGGACCCCTATACGCAGTATTTT.